This TCR beta chain was recorded in a study of blood T cell repertoires in COVID-19. The wider study: From the United States, Italy and Spain came samples of acute and convalescent COVID-19. T cells, B-cell-depleted T cells, or PBMCs supplied cDNA or gDNA.

The ends lost 3 bases at V and 0 bases at J; junction bases unmatched: 9. The germline gives CDR1 KGHSH, CDR2 LQKENI. This CDR3 has 18 amino acids. This study enrolled people aged about 18 to 100 from 24 US geographic areas. Authors' processing steps: Amplified reference gene primers provided the basis for estimating nucleated cell counts. Repertoires were generated with immunoSEQ multiplex PCR, while TCRdb's copy carries only in-frame clones and drops some. D and trimming come from the DNA, and the V and J calls and clone size come from that table. The sample has 200,000 to 250,000 clones, 81% seen once.

This chain connects TRBV18 to TRBJ1-3; 9 bases are a match to TRBD1. The receptor was isolated from a woman between 50 and 59 years old with acute COVID-19. The material sequenced was PBMCs or T cells enriched from blood (not recorded which). In DNA, the CDR3 is TGTGCCAGCTCACCGAGGGGACAGGGTCCCTTCTCTGGAAACACCATATATTTT. It encodes CASSPRGQGPFSGNTIYF.